This T cell receptor (beta chain) was observed in a study of CD8 T cells in Susac syndrome. For the study at large: Within the sequenced Susac syndrome patient group, about six exhibited active disease and fewer than ten were in remission.

RNA, at about 0.5 to 1 ug, was reverse transcribed with random hexamers. Across 54 Vbeta and 13 Jbeta, immunoSEQ multiplex PCR amplified TCR beta CDR3. Each CDR3 protein is one row after TCRdb ran MiXCR on the immunoSEQ multiplex PCR reads. The table includes approximately 190,000 distinct CDR3 sequences, 90% to 96% detected once. The CDR3 loop spans 13 amino acids. The V end lost 5 bases, the J end lost 5 bases, and 10 bases lay between the germline ends. The germline gives CDR1 SGDLS, CDR2 YYNGEE. Details on this clonotype: Its specificity is not known.

Findings and limits, study-wide: The study conceded that relatively few individuals underwent its TCR sequencing and HLA analysis.

V gene TRBV9 combines with J gene TRBJ2-2, with a tentative D call TRBD1 (5 bases). The source is a human donor with Susac syndrome. The sequenced sample consisted of CD4+ T cells from PBMCs. In nucleotides, the CDR3 is TGTGCCAGCAGTGAGACAGTGACCGGGGAGCTGTTTTTT. Translating it yields CASSETVTGELFF.